What follows is one TCR beta chain and its context. The record originates from a study of cytomegalovirus exposure and HLA in healthy donors. Study at large: Earlier work reported 95 million to 130 million unique TCR beta sequences from 150 million to 200 million T cells.

V shed 6 bases and J shed 12 bases, with 14 bases lying between them. The CDR3 spans 11 residues. Germline lookup yields CDR1 MNHEY and CDR2 SVGAGI. Primers for the PCR totalled 60 Vbeta and 13 Jbeta. Clones were read by immunoSEQ multiplex PCR, and TCRdb kept only the in-frame ones, dropping some. The data hold approximately 160,000 clones, with 77% observed a single time. The specimen was PBMCs. The gene calls are TRBV6-5 and TRBJ1-1, with a weak D call TRBD1 (6 bases). The source of this sequence is a woman aged 25-40 years in good health and CMV-seronegative. In nucleotides, the CDR3 is TGTGCCAGCAGCAAAGGGGGGGCAACTTTCTTT. This encodes CASSKGGATFF.